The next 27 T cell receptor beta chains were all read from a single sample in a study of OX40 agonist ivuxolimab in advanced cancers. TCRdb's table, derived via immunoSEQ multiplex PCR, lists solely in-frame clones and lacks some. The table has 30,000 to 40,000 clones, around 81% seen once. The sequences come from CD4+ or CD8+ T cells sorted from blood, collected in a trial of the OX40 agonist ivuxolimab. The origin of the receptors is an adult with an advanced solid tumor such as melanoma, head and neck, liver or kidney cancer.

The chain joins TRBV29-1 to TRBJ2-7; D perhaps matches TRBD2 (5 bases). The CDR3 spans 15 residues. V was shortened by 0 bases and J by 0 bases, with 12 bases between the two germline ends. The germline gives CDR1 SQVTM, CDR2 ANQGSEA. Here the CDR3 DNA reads TGCAGCGTTGAAGATCTAGGCGGGTACTCCTACGAGCAGTACTTC. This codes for CSVEDLGGYSYEQYF.

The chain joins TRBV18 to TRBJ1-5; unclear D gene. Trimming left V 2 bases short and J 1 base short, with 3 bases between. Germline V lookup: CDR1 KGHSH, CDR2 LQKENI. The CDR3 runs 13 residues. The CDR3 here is CASSPGSNQPQHF. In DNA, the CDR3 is TGTGCCAGCTCACCAGGAAGCAATCAGCCCCAGCATTTT.

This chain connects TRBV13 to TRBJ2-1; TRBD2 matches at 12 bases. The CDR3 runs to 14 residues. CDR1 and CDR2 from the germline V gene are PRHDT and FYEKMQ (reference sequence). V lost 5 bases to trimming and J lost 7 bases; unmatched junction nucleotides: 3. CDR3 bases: TGTGCCAGCAGCGACGGACTAGCGGGGAATGAGCAGTTCTTC. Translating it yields CASSDGLAGNEQFF. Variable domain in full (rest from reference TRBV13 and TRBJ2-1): AAGVIQSPRHLIKEKRETATLKCYPIPRHDTVYWYQQGPGQDPQFLISFYEKMQSDKGSIPDRFSAQQFSDYHSELNMSSLELGDSALYFCASSDGLAGNEQFFGPGTRLTVL.

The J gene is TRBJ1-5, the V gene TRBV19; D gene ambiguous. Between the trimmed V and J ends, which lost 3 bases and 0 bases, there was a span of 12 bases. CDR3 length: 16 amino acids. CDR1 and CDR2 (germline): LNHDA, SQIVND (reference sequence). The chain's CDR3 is CASSITHLNSNQPQHF. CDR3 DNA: TGTGCCAGTAGTATCACCCACCTGAATAGCAATCAGCCCCAGCATTTT.

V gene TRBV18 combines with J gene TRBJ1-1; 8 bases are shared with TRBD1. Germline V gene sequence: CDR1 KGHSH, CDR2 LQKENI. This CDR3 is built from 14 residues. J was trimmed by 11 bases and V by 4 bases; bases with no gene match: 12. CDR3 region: CASSLTGQGEGAFF. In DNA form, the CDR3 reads TGTGCCAGCTCACTAACCGGACAGGGCGAGGGGGCTTTCTTT.

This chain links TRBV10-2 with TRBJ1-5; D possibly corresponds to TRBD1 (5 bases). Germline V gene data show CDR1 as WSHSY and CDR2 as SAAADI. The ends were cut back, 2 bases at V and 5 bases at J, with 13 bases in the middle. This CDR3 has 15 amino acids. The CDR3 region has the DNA TGCGCCAGCAGTGAGGGGGCGGGGCTGTATCAGCCCCAGCATTTT. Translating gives CASSEGAGLYQPQHF.

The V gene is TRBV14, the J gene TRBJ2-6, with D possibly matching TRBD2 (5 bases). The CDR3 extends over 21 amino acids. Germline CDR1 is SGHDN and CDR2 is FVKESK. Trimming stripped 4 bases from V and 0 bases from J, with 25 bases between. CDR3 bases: TGTGCCAGCAGCCGAGTCCCTGTTCAAGTAGCGACCACCTCTGGGGCCAACGTCCTGACTTTC. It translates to CASSRVPVQVATTSGANVLTF.

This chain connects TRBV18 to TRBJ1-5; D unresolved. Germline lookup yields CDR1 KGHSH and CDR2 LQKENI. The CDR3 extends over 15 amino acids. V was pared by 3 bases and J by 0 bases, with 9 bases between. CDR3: CASSPGQISNQPQHF. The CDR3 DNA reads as TGTGCCAGCTCACCCGGCCAGATTAGCAATCAGCCCCAGCATTTT.

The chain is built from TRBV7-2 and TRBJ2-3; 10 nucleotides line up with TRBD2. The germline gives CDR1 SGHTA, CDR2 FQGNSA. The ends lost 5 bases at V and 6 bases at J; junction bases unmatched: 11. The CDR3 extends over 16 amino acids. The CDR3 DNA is TGTGCCAGCAGCATACTAGCGGGACTAGTCAGCGATACGCAGTATTTT. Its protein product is CASSILAGLVSDTQYF.

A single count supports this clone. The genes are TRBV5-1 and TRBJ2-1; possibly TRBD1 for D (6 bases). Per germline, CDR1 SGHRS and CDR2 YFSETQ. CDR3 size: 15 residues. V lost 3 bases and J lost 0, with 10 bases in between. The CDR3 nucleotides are TGCGCCAGCAGCTCCGGACAGAGCTCCTACAATGAGCAGTTCTTC. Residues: CASSSGQSSYNEQFF. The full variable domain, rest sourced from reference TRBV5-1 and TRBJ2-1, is KAGVTQTPRYLIKTRGQQVTLSCSPISGHRSVSWYQQTPGQGLQFLFEYFSETQRNKGNFPGRFSGRQFSNSRSEMNVSTLELGDSALYLCASSSGQSSYNEQFFGPGTRLTVL.

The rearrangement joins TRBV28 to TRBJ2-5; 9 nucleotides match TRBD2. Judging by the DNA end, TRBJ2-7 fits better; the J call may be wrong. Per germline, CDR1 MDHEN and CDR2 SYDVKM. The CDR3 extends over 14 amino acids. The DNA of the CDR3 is TGTGCCAGCAGTCCCGCTAGCGGGAACCTCGAGCAGTACTTC. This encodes CASSPASGNLEQYF.

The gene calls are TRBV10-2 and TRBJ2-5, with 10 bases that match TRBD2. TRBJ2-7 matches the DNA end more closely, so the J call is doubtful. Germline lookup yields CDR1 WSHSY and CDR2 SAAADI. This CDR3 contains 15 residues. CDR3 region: CASRSPLAGAYEQYF. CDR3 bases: TGCGCCAGCAGATCTCCTCTAGCGGGGGCCTACGAGCAGTACTTC.

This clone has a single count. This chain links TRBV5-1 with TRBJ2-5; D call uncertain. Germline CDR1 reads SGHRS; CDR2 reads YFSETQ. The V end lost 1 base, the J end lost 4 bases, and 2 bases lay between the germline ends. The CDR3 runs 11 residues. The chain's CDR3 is CASSLSETQYF. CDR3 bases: TGCGCCAGCAGCTTGTCAGAGACCCAGTACTTC.

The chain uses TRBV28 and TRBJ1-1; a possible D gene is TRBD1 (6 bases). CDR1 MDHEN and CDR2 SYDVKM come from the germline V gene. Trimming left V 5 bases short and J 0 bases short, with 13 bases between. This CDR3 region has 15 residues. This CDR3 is CASSTPGAVNTEAFF. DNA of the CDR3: TGTGCCAGCAGTACCCCAGGGGCGGTGAACACTGAAGCTTTCTTT.

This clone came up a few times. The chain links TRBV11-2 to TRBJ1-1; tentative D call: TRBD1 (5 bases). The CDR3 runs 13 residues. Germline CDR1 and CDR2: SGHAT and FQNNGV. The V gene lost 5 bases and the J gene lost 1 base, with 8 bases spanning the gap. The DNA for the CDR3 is TGTGCCAGCAGCCCCGGGGGGAACACTGAAGCTTTCTTT. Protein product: CASSPGGNTEAFF.

CDR3 protein: CASSLIEGKGTQYF. The DNA of the CDR3 is TGTGCCAGCAGCTTAATTGAAGGGAAAGGGACCCAGTACTTC. The chain is built from TRBV7-8 and TRBJ2-5; D gene ambiguous. The CDR3 totals 14 residues. Germline CDR1 and CDR2: SGHVS and FQNEAQ. The germline V and J ends were trimmed by 2 bases and 7 bases, with 14 bases remaining between them.

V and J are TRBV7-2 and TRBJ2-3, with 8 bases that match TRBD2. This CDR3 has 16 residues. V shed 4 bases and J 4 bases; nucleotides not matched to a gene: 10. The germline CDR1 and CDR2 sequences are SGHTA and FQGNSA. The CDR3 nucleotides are TGTGCCAGCAGCTACCTAAGCGGGAGTTGGGCAGATACGCAGTATTTT. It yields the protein CASSYLSGSWADTQYF.

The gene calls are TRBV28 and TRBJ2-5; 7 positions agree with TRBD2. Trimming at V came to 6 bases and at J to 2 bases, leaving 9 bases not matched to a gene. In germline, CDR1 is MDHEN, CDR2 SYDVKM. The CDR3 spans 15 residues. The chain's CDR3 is CASRPLRGVQETQYF. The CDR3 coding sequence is TGTGCCAGCAGACCCCTCCGGGGGGTTCAAGAGACCCAGTACTTC.

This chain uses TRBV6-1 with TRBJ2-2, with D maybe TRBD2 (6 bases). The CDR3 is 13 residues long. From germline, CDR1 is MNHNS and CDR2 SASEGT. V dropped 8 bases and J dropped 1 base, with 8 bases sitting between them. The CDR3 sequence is CASGTLNTGELFF. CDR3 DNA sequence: TGTGCCAGCGGGACTTTGAACACCGGGGAGCTGTTTTTT.

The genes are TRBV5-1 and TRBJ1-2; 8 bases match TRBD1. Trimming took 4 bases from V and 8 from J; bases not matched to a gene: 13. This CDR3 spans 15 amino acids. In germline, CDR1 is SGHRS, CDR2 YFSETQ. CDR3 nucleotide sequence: TGCGCCAGCAGCACCCCAGGGGGCGTAGAGGGAGGCTACACCTTC. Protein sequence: CASSTPGGVEGGYTF.

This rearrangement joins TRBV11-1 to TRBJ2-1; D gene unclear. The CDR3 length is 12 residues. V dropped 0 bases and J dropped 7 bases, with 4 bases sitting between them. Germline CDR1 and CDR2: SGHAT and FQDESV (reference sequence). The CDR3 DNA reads TGTGCCAGCAGCTTAGCGGAGAATGAGCAGTTCTTC. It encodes CASSLAENEQFF.

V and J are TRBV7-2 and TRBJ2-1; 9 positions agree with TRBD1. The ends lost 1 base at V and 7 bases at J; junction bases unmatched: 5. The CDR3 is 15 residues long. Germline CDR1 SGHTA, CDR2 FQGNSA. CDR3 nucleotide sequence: TGTGCCAGCAGCTTAGTCGGGACAGGGTTAAATGAGCAGTTCTTC. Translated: CASSLVGTGLNEQFF.

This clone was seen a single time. CDR3 loop: CASSISRGPYEQYF. The CDR3 bases are TGTGCCAGTAGTATCAGCAGGGGGCCTTACGAGCAGTACTTC. The V and J genes are TRBV19 and TRBJ2-7; 8 positions agree with TRBD1. V dropped 3 bases and J dropped 4; count of bases not matched to a gene: 5. This CDR3 has 14 residues. Germline lookup yields CDR1 LNHDA and CDR2 SQIVND (reference sequence).

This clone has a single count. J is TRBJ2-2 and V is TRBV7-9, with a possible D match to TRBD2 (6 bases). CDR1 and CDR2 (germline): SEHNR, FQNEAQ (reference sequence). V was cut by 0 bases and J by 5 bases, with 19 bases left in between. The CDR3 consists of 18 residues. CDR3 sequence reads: CASSLAVGGGIRTGELFF. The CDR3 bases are TGTGCCAGCAGCTTAGCCGTGGGAGGCGGGATTCGGACCGGGGAGCTGTTTTTT.

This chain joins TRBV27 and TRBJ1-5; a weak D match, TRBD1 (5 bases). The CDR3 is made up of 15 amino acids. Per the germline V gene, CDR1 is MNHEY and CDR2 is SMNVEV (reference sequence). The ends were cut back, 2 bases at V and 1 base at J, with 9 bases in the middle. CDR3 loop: CASSLSGGSNQPQHF. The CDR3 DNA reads TGTGCCAGCAGTTTAAGTGGGGGGAGCAATCAGCCCCAGCATTTT.

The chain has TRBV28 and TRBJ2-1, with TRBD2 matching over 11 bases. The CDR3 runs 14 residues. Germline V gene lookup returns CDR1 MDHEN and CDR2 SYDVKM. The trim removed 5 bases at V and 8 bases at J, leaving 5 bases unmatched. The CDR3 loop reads CASSQLAGAHEQFF. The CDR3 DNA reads TGTGCCAGCAGTCAACTAGCGGGAGCTCATGAGCAGTTCTTC.

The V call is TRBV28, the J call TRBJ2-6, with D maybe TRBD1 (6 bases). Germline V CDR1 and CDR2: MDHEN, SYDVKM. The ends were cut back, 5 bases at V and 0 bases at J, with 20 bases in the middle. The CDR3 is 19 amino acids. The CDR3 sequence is CASSPVQGKNYSGANVLTF. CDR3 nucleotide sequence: TGTGCCAGCAGTCCCGTACAGGGAAAAAACTACTCTGGGGCCAACGTCCTGACTTTC.